The 7 T cell receptor beta chains below were found in one sample sequenced in a study of cytomegalovirus exposure and HLA in healthy donors. Measured with immunoSEQ multiplex PCR; TCRdb has only the in-frame clones, and not every one. The repertoire holds over 85,000 clones, with roughly 95% as singletons. The sequenced sample was PBMCs. These receptors were obtained from a woman aged 18-29 years in good health and CMV-seronegative.

The CDR3 DNA is TGTGCCAGCAGTTTAGACAGAGCGAACACTGAAGCTTTCTTT. Protein product: CASSLDRANTEAFF. J is TRBJ1-1 and V is TRBV27; D is perhaps TRBD1 (5 bases). The CDR3 has 14 residues. Germline V gives CDR1 MNHEY, CDR2 SMNVEV (reference sequence). Trimming shortened V by 2 bases and J by 1 base, and 8 bases separated the two germline ends.

This chain connects TRBV15 to TRBJ1-1; 7 nucleotides align to TRBD1. The V segment lost 3 bases and the J segment 8 bases; nucleotides outside the gene matches: 9. The CDR3 is 14 amino acids. The germline V gene encodes CDR1 LNHNV and CDR2 YYDKDF (reference sequence). As DNA, the CDR3 is TGTGCCACCAGCAGGCCGCCCCAGGGGGTCGAAGCTTTCTTT. Its protein is CATSRPPQGVEAFF. The full variable domain, in which reference TRBV15 and TRBJ1-1 provide the parts outside the CDR3, is DAMVIQNPRYQVTQFGKPVTLSCSQTLNHNVMYWYQQKSSQAPKLLFHYYDKDFNNEADTPDNFQSRRPNTSFCFLDIRSPGLGDTAMYLCATSRPPQGVEAFFGQGTRLTVV.

The chain combines TRBV7-9 with TRBJ1-2; 9 bases are a match to TRBD1. With V trimmed by 4 bases and J by 5 bases, 5 bases remained unmatched. The germline gives CDR1 SEHNR, CDR2 FQNEAQ (reference sequence). The CDR3 loop spans 14 amino acids. CDR3 in DNA: TGTGCCAGCAGCTCGACAGGGGGTGGGTATGGCTACACCTTC. This codes for CASSSTGGGYGYTF.

The chain recombines TRBV2 with TRBJ1-2; 9 bases fit TRBD1. The CDR3 covers 15 residues. With V trimmed by 2 bases and J by 5 bases, 6 bases remained unmatched. Germline values: CDR1 SNHLY, CDR2 FYNNEI. The CDR3 bases are TGTGCCAGCAGTGAATCCCGGGACAGGGAATATGGCTACACCTTC. It specifies CASSESRDREYGYTF.

CDR3 nucleotides: TGCAGGGCCGGGGAGTCGAAAGGCTACACCTTC. It translates to CRAGESKGYTF. V is TRBV20-1 and J is TRBJ1-2, with D unclear. Germline V gene lookup returns CDR1 DFQATT and CDR2 SNEGSKA (reference sequence). The CDR3 contains 11 residues.

Comments on this clone: The sample contains more than one DNA sequence encoding this CDR3. This chain joins TRBV29-1 and TRBJ2-1, with a tentative D call TRBD2 (6 bases). Germline CDR1 SQVTM, CDR2 ANQGSEA. The V end was cut by 5 bases, the J end by 5 bases, with 13 bases between. The CDR3 is 13 residues long. Here the CDR3 reads CSVMEGRHNEQFF. CDR3 DNA sequence: TGCAGCGTTATGGAGGGCCGCCACAATGAGCAGTTCTTC.

This chain joins TRBV6-5 and TRBJ1-2; D remains ambiguous. Trimming removed 4 bases from V and 8 bases from J, with 8 bases in between. CDR1 is MNHEY and CDR2 is SVGAGI in the germline V gene. There are 11 residues in the CDR3. CDR3 protein: CASSFGRGYTF. DNA of the CDR3: TGTGCCAGCAGTTTCGGCAGGGGCTACACCTTC.